This TCR beta chain was captured by sequencing in a study of regulatory T cells in long-lasting Graves disease. CDR1 and CDR2 from the germline V gene are MNHNS and SASEGT. The CDR3 consists of 15 residues. The V gene end was trimmed by 5 bases and the J gene end by 5 bases; junction bases not matched to a gene: 7. Combining iRepertoire HTBI primers with Arm-PCR of CDR3 regions, the authors built TCR beta libraries. Each CDR3 protein is one row after TCRdb ran MiXCR on the multiplex PCR reads. The table records 450,000 or so distinct CDR3 sequences, about 20% of them present only once. Described time point: persistent/refractory GD, antithyroid drugs over 5 years with positive TRAb. Scientists built the TCR library using RNA that was extracted from PBMCs. This clonotype was detected many times.

Sequenced here: peripheral blood mononuclear cells (PBMCs), sampled when the disease was refractory, from a patient treated with antithyroid drugs. This receptor was obtained from a female donor with Graves disease. The chain joins TRBV6-1 to TRBJ1-2; 11 bases fit TRBD1. CDR3 region: CASSSGQGANYGYTF. The CDR3 region has the DNA TGTGCCAGCAGTAGCGGACAGGGGGCGAATTATGGCTACACCTTC.